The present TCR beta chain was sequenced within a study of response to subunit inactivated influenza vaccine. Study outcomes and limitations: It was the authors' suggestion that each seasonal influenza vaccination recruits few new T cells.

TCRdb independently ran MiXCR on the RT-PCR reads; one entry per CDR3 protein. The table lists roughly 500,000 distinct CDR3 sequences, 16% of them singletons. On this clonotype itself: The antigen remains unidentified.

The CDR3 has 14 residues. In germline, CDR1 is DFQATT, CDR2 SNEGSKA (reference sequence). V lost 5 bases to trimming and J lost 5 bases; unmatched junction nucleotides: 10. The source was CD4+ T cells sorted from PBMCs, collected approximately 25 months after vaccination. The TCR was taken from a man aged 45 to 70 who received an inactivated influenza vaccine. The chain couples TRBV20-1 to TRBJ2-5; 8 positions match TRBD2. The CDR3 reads CSAGSGGSMETQYF. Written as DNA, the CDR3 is TGCAGTGCTGGCAGCGGGGGATCGATGGAGACCCAGTACTTC.